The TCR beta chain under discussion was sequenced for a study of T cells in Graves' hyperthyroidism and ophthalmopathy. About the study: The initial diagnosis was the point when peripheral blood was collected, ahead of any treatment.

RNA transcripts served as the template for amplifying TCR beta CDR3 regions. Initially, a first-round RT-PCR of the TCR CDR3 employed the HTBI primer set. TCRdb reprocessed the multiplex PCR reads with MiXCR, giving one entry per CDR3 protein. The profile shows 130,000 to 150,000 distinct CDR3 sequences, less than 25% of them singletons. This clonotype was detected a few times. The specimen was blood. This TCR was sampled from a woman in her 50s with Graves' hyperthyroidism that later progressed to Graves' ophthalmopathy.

This CDR3 is CASRPSGGLNQPQHF. The DNA of the CDR3 is TGTGCCAGCCGACCGTCGGGGGGGTTGAATCAGCCCCAGCATTTT. The J gene is TRBJ1-5, the V gene TRBV28, with D possibly TRBD1 on 5 matching bases. CDR3 length equals 15 residues. Looked up from germline, CDR1 is MDHEN and CDR2 is SYDVKM. Between the trimmed V and J ends, which lost 8 bases and 4 bases, there was a span of 18 bases.